This T cell receptor beta chain is drawn from a study of blood T cell repertoires in COVID-19 (dated by TCRdb to the early 2020s). For the wider study: The collaborator samples originated in the United States, Italy and Spain and spanned the acute and convalescent phases of COVID-19. The prospective study material was composed of cDNA or gDNA derived from T cells, B-cell-depleted T cells, or PBMCs. The dataset comprised deeply sampled blood TCRbeta repertoires from subjects exposed to, actively infected with, or recovered from COVID-19. The repertoires were made available in a free public database intended to serve as a resource for research on the immune response to SARS-CoV-2. The samples were drawn from two sources: the first 160 participants of the ongoing ImmuneRACE study, and 1,200 or so subjects contributed by 6 global collaborators. Nearly every sample came with metadata listing a de-identified subject ID, COVID-19 status, age in years and sex. Where HLA class I and class II types were available, the types were taken from metadata supplied by the sample provider, not from assay-based typing. Summary of the overall study and its limitations: The amount of clinical and demographic metadata varied by source and participant and was provided uncurated.

As to this clone: The specificity of this receptor is unknown. No base quality values were provided; no much bigger clone lies one nucleotide off.

Participants in the prospective study were aged about 18 to 95 years, lived in 20 to 25 United States geographic areas, and enrolled through a virtual design. To assign participants to cohorts, the prospective study relied on clinical history that participants themselves reported in a screening survey and a study questionnaire. Recovered participants in ImmuneRACE Cohort 3 were defined as having two consecutive negative NP/OP PCR tests, clearance from a healthcare professional, or resolution of symptoms. In the prospective study, whole blood, serum and a nasopharyngeal or oropharyngeal swab were collected from each participant by mobile phlebotomists. Participants in the prospective study had the option to provide additional blood draws and questionnaires over a roughly 2-month period. Prospective study blood samples were shipped either frozen or at room temperature before DNA extraction. The immunoSEQ Assay, a bias-controlled multiplex PCR, was used to amplify TCRbeta CDR3 regions from genomic DNA. Regarding the original processing steps: The number of nucleated cells in each sample was estimated by amplification of reference gene primers within the assay. Sequence reads were collapsed and filtered to measure the absolute abundance of every unique TCRbeta CDR3 rearrangement. For each sample, productive Simpson clonality was calculated as the square root of Simpson's diversity index across productive rearrangements. As stored in TCRdb, this immuneACCESS dataset retains in-frame rearrangements with V and J assigned. A fraction of the clones does not appear; measured against another copy, unresolved V genes explain less than half of the discrepancy, and the remainder lacks a known reason. V and J calls and clone size come straight from that table; D and trimming were deduced from the DNA. The sample table holds about 190,000 clones, of which around 84% were seen once. Under 4% of the sample comes from the top ten.

The CDR3 measures 15 amino acids from cysteine to phenylalanine. This entry keeps only the CDR3 DNA: 45 bases, framed from base 1. CDR1 and CDR2 are drawn from the germline V gene: MDHEN, SYDVKM. Trimming takes 6 bases off V and 6 bases off J; junction bases not matched to a gene: 11. The sequence joins TRBV28 to TRBJ1-5; TRBD1 fits 7 bases in the junction. Sequencing was done on a sample of PBMCs or T cells enriched from blood (not recorded which). This TCR was recovered from a woman under 40 who had recovered from COVID-19. Here the CDR3 is given as CASSSLDRVSQPQHF. The nucleotide sequence is given as TGTGCCAGCAGCTCCCTCGACAGGGTCAGTCAGCCCCAGCATTTT.